The 12 T cell receptor beta chains listed next were all sequenced from one sample in a study of blood T cell repertoires in COVID-19. Assay: immunoSEQ multiplex PCR; the TCRdb copy retains only in-frame clones and omits some. The sample has 85,000 to 100,000 clones; 88% are singletons. Sequencing was performed on peripheral blood. The source of these receptors is a man aged 50 to 59 with COVID-19, enrolled during active disease.

The chain recombines TRBV5-5 with TRBJ2-3; D might be TRBD2 (6 bases). This CDR3 is 15 amino acids long. Trimming took 0 bases from V and 1 from J, leaving 9 bases between them. The V gene's germline CDR1 is SGHKS and CDR2 YYEKEE (reference sequence). In DNA, the CDR3 is TGTGCCAGCAGCTTGGATCCTAGCGGCACAGATACGCAGTATTTT. This codes for CASSLDPSGTDTQYF.

V is TRBV9 and J is TRBJ1-1; no clear D. The V gene lost 0 bases and the J gene lost 5 bases, with 17 bases spanning the gap. The CDR3 length is 16 residues. Germline V gene sequence: CDR1 SGDLS, CDR2 YYNGEE. CDR3 region: CASSVEFGGLQTEAFF. In DNA form, the CDR3 reads TGTGCCAGCAGCGTAGAATTCGGAGGGCTCCAAACTGAAGCTTTCTTT.

The V and J genes are TRBV30 and TRBJ1-6, with a tentative D call TRBD1 (6 bases). The CDR3 loop spans 15 amino acids. V lost 1 base to trimming and J lost 10 bases, with 17 bases between them. CDR1 is GTSNPN, CDR2 SVGIG, per germline (reference sequence). Here the CDR3 DNA reads TGTGCCTGGAGTGATACAGGACAGTCGGTCTCACCCCTCCACTTT. Translating gives CAWSDTGQSVSPLHF.

The J gene is TRBJ1-2, the V gene TRBV10-3; D call uncertain. The ends were cut back, 3 bases at V and 3 bases at J, with 8 bases in the middle. CDR3 length equals 13 residues. CDR1 ENHRY and CDR2 SYGVKD come from the germline V gene. The CDR3 here is CAISDYGDYGYTF. The CDR3 bases are TGTGCCATCAGTGATTACGGAGACTATGGCTACACCTTC.

The chain links TRBV28 to TRBJ1-6; D is perhaps TRBD1 (5 bases). Germline lookup yields CDR1 MDHEN and CDR2 SYDVKM. The CDR3 is made up of 14 amino acids. V was trimmed by 1 base and J by 10 bases, leaving 11 bases between them. CDR3 nucleotide sequence: TGTGCCAGCAGTTTATTCAGGGTCAGCTCACCCCTCCACTTT. This codes for CASSLFRVSSPLHF.

In the case of this clone: The junction and the germline gene differ at one end; a read error may be behind it. This chain connects TRBV2 to TRBJ2-5, with D uncertain. The CDR3 spans 12 residues. In germline, CDR1 is SNHLY, CDR2 FYNNEI. CDR3 DNA: TGTGCCAGCAGTGAAGGTCCGCTATCCGAAGACTTC. Its translation is CASSEGPLSEDF.

V is TRBV7-2 and J is TRBJ2-2; 7 nucleotides line up with TRBD2. This CDR3 region has 16 residues. Germline loops: CDR1 SGHTA, CDR2 FQGNSA. Germline trimming cut 1 base from V and 4 bases from J; bases unmatched to any gene: 6. CDR3 loop: CASSLVEWGGTGELFF. CDR3 nucleotide sequence: TGTGCCAGCAGCTTAGTAGAATGGGGGGGCACCGGGGAGCTGTTTTTT.

V is TRBV6-5 and J is TRBJ2-1; TRBD2 might be the D (6 bases). The V end lost 6 bases, the J end lost 5 bases, and 17 bases lay between the germline ends. There are 15 residues in the CDR3. The germline V gene has CDR1 MNHEY and CDR2 SVGAGI. Here the CDR3 reads CASRPTSPGDNEQFF. In DNA form, the CDR3 reads TGTGCCAGCAGGCCAACTAGCCCCGGCGACAATGAGCAGTTCTTC.

The chain carries TRBV19 and TRBJ1-1; D possibly corresponds to TRBD1 (5 bases). CDR3 length: 12 residues. The germline V and J ends were trimmed by 10 bases and 4 bases, with 13 bases remaining between them. CDR1 LNHDA and CDR2 SQIVND come from the germline V gene (reference sequence). CDR3 coding DNA: TGTGCCACTCAGGGACTCAGCACTGAAGCTTTCTTT. Protein: CATQGLSTEAFF.

The genes are TRBV7-8 and TRBJ1-1; 9 positions match TRBD1. CDR1 SGHVS and CDR2 FQNEAQ come from the germline V gene. This CDR3 has 15 amino acids. The trim removed 7 bases at V and 1 base at J, leaving 7 bases unmatched. The CDR3 spells CASTLGTGQNTEAFF. CDR3 nucleotides: TGTGCCAGCACCCTTGGGACAGGGCAGAACACTGAAGCTTTCTTT.

A single count supports this clone. This sequence joins TRBV5-5 and TRBJ1-1; D might be TRBD1 (6 bases). Trimming cost V 0 bases and J 5 bases, with 8 bases left between them. The V gene's germline CDR1 is SGHKS and CDR2 YYEKEE (reference sequence). The CDR3 extends over 13 amino acids. CDR3 residues: CASSLGGPTEAFF. The CDR3 nucleotides are TGTGCCAGCAGCTTGGGGGGGCCTACTGAAGCTTTCTTT.

V usage is TRBV28 and J usage is TRBJ2-1; 7 bases agree with TRBD1. The germline CDR1 and CDR2 sequences are MDHEN and SYDVKM. The V segment lost 5 bases and the J segment 5 bases; nucleotides outside the gene matches: 9. This CDR3 comprises 15 residues. The CDR3 DNA follows: TGTGCCAGCAGTCATAACCCGGACAGGCACAATGAGCAGTTCTTC. This translates into CASSHNPDRHNEQFF.